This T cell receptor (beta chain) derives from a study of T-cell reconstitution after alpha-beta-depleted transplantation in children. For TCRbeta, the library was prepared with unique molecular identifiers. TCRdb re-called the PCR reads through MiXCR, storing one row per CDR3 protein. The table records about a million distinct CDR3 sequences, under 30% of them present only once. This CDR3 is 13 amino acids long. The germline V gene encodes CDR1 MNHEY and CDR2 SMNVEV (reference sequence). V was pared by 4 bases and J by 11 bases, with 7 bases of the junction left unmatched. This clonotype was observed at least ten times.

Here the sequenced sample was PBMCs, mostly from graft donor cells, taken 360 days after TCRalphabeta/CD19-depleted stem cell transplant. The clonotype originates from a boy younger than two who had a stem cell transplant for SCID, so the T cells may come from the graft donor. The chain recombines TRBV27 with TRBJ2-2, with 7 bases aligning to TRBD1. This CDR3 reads CASSWAGGLELFF. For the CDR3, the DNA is TGTGCCAGCAGTTGGGCAGGGGGTCTCGAGCTGTTTTTT.